This TCR beta chain was captured by sequencing in a study of regulatory T cells in long-lasting Graves disease. Through Arm-PCR of CDR3 regions and iRepertoire HTBI primers, TCR beta libraries were built. TCRdb redid the calling of the multiplex PCR reads with MiXCR, one entry per CDR3 protein. The table lists approximately 540,000 distinct CDR3 sequences, more than 10% of them singletons. This clonotype was seen repeatedly, ten times or more. Germline V CDR1 and CDR2: SNHLY, FYNNEI. The CDR3 consists of 11 residues. Trimming took 7 bases from V and 1 from J, leaving 4 bases between them. Time point meaning: newly diagnosed GD, antithyroid drugs for less than 3 months. Preparation of the TCR library used RNA extracted from PBMCs. A further study also used this sample, focusing on T cells in Graves' hyperthyroidism and ophthalmopathy.

The clonotype originates from a woman in her 30s with Graves disease. This material consisted of peripheral blood mononuclear cells (PBMCs), taken at new diagnosis, from a patient treated with antithyroid drugs. The chain links TRBV2 to TRBJ1-1; no reliable D call. The CDR3 protein is CASNQNTEAFF. The CDR3 DNA sequence: TGTGCCAGCAATCAGAACACTGAAGCTTTCTTT.